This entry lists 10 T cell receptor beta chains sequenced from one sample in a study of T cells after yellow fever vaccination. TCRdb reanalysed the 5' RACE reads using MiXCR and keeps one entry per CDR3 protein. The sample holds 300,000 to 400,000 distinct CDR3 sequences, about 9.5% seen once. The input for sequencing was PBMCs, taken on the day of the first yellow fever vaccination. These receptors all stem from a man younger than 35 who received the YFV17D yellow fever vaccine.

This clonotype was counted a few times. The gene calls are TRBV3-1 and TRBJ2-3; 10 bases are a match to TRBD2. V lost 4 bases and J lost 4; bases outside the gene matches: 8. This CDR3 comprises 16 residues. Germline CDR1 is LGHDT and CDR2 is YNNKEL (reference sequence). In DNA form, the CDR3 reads TGTGCCAGCAGCCCTGGGCCTAGCGGGGGTGCAGATACGCAGTATTTT. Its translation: CASSPGPSGGADTQYF.

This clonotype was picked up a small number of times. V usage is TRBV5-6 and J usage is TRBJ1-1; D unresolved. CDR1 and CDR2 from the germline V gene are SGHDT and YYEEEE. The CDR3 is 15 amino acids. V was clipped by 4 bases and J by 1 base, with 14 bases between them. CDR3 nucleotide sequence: TGTGCCAGCAGCAGAATTGAGGCGCAGAACACTGAAGCTTTCTTT. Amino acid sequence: CASSRIEAQNTEAFF.

For the CDR3, the DNA is TGTGCCAGCTCACTCCGACGGGTAACCAAAGAGACCCAGTACTTC. This sequence encodes CASSLRRVTKETQYF. The rearrangement uses TRBV18 and TRBJ2-5; D unclear. The CDR3 loop spans 15 amino acids. V lost 4 bases, J lost 3 bases, and 15 bases lay in between. Per the germline V gene, CDR1 is KGHSH and CDR2 is LQKENI.

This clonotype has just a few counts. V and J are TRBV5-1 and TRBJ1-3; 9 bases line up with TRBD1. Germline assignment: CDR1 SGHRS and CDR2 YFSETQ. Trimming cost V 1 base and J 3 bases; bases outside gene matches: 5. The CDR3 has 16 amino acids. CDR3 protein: CASSLNTGGVGNTIYF. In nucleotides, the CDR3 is TGCGCCAGCAGCTTGAATACAGGGGGCGTTGGAAACACCATATATTTT.

CDR3 bases: TGTGCCAGCACTTCGGCAGGTTTCTACAATGAGCAGTTCTTC. The encoded protein is CASTSAGFYNEQFF. The V gene is TRBV6-2 or TRBV6-3, the J gene TRBJ2-1; D gene unclear. Trimming removed 7 bases from V and 3 bases from J, with 13 bases in between. The CDR3 loop spans 14 amino acids. Germline lookup yields CDR1 MNHEY and CDR2 SVGEGT.

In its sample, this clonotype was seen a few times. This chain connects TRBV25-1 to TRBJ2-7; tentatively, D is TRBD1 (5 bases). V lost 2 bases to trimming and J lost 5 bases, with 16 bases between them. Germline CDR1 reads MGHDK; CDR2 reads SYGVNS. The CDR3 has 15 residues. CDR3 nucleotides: TGTGCCAGCAGTGAAACGAAGCAGGGTTCCGACGAGCAGTACTTC. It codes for CASSETKQGSDEQYF.

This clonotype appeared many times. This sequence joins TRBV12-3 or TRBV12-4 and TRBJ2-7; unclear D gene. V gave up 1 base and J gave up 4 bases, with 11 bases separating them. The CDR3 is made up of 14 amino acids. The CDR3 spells CASSLENIRYEQYF. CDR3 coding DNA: TGTGCCAGCAGTTTAGAGAACATCAGATACGAGCAGTACTTC.

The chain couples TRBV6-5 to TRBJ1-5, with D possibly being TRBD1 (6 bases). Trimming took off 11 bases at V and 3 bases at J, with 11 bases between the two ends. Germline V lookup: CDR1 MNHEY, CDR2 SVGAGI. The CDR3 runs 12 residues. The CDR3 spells CAAGADNQPQHF. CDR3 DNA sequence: TGTGCCGCAGGGGCAGACAATCAGCCCCAGCATTTT.

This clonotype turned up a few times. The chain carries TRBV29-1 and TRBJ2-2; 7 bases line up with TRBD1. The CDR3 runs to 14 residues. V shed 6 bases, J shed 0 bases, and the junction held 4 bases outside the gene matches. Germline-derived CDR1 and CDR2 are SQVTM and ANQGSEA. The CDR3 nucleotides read TGCAGCGTGGGGACAGACGCGAACACCGGGGAGCTGTTTTTT. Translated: CSVGTDANTGELFF.

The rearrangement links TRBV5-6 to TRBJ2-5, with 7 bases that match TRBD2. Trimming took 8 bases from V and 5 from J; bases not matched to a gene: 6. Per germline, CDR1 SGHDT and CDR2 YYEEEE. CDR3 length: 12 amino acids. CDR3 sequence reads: CARSPGGETQYF. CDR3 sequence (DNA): TGTGCCAGGAGCCCCGGGGGGGAGACCCAGTACTTC.